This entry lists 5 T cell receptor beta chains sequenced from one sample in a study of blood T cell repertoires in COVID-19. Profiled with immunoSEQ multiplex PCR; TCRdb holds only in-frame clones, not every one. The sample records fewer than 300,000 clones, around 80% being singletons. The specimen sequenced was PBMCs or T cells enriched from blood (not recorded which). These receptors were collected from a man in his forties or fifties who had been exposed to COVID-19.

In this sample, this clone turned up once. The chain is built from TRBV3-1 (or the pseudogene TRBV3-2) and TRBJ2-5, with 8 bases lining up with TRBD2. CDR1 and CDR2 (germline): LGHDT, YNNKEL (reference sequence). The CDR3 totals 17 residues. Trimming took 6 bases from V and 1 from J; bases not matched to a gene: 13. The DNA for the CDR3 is TGTGCCAGCAGTCCCACCGGGACTAGAAGGGGCCAAGAGACCCAGTACTTC. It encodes CASSPTGTRRGQETQYF.

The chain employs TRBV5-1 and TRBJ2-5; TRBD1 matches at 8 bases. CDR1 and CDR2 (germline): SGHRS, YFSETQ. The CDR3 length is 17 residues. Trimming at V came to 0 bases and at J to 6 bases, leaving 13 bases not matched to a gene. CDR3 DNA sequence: TGCGCCAGCAGCTTGGTGGGGGAACGGACAGGGAAGAAGACCCAGTACTTC. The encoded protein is CASSLVGERTGKKTQYF.

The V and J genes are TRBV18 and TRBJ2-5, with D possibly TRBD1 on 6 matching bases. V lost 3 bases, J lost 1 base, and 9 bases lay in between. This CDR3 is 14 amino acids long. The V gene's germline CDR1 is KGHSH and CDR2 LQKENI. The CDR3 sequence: CASSPGHIQETQYF. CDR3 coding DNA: TGTGCCAGCTCACCGGGACATATCCAAGAGACCCAGTACTTC.

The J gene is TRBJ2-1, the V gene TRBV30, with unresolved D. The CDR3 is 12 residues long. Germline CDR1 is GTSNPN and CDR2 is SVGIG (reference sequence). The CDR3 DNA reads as TGTGCTCCAGCGCGGCGGAGCAATGAGCAGTTCTTC. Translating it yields CAPARRSNEQFF.

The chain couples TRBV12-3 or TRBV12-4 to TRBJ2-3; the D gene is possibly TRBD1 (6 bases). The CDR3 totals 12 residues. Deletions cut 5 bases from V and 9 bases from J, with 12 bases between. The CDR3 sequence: CASSQTTGTQYF. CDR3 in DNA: TGTGCCAGCAGTCAAACGACAGGAACGCAGTATTTT.